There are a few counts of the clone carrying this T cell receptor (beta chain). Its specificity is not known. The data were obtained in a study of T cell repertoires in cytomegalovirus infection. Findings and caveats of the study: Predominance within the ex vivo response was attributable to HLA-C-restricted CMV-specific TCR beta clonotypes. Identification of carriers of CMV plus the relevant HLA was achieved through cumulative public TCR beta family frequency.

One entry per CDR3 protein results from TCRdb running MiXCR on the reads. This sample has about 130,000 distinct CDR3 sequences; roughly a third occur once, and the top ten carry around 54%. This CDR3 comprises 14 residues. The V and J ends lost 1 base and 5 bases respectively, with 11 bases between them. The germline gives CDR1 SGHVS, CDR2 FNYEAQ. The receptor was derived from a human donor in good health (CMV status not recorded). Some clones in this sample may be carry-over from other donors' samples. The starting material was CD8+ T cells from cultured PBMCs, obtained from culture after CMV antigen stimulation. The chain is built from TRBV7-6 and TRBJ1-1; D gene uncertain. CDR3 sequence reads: CASSLGAGETEAFF. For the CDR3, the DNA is TGTGCCAGCAGCTTAGGAGCTGGGGAGACTGAAGCTTTCTTT.